The 16 T cell receptor beta chains presented below share a single source sample, sequenced in a study of circulating CD8 cells and anti-PD-1 response in melanoma (dated by TCRdb to about 2020). These reads were obtained on a NextSeq 500. TCR libraries were prepared from around 15 ng of total RNA with the QIAseq Immune Repertoire RNA Library Kit, Human TCR Panel. TCRdb took the public reads, trimmed them with fastp at Q25, ran MiXCR for clone calling and kept in-frame beta chains. When rows share a CDR3 protein, they turn into one entry using the most common DNA and genes. The sample profile shows 700 or so distinct CDR3 sequences; less than 9.5% of them were found once. Around 15% of the sample is held by the ten biggest clonotypes. Using a BD FACSAria II cell sorter, four subsets defined by PD-1 and/or TIGIT were sorted out of live CD3+CD8+TCRalphabeta+ cells. Sequencing was performed on CD8+ T cells from PBMCs, taken at baseline or after one month of anti-PD-1 therapy (not recorded which). These receptors were collected from a human donor with melanoma.

By frequency in the sample, this clonotype is large. The genes are TRBV5-6 and TRBJ2-7, with a tentative D call TRBD1 (5 bases). CDR3 size: 14 residues. Germline assignment: CDR1 SGHDT and CDR2 YYEEEE. The V gene lost 0 bases and the J gene lost 5 bases, with 12 bases spanning the gap. The CDR3 DNA is TGTGCCAGCAGCTTGGGTCAGGGAAGGAACGAGCAGTACTTC. Its protein is CASSLGQGRNEQYF.

This clonotype is categorized as large. DNA for the CDR3: TGCGCCAGCAGCCTAAACAGGGACGGCTACACCTTC. The encoded protein is CASSLNRDGYTF. This chain connects TRBV4-1 to TRBJ1-2; D is possibly TRBD1 (6 bases). CDR1 and CDR2 (germline): MGHRA, YSYEKL. The V gene lost 4 bases and the J gene lost 8 bases, with 11 bases spanning the gap. This CDR3 is built from 12 residues.

This clonotype ranks as large. The chain employs TRBV30 and TRBJ2-7; D may be TRBD1 (5 bases). Germline lookup yields CDR1 GTSNPN and CDR2 SVGIG (reference sequence). V was pared by 5 bases and J by 0 bases, with 11 bases between. CDR3 length: 13 residues. For the CDR3, the DNA is TGTGCCTGGGTTCCCGGACACTCCTACGAGCAGTACTTC. Its translation is CAWVPGHSYEQYF. The whole variable domain, filled in from reference TRBV30 and TRBJ2-7, reads SQTIHQWPATLVQPVGSPLSLECTVEGTSNPNLYWYRQAAGRGLQLLFYSVGIGQISSEVPQNLSASRPQDRQFILSSKKLLLSDSGFYLCAWVPGHSYEQYFGPGTRLTVT.

As to this clonotype: Possible read error: a much larger clone is one base away. The V gene is TRBV4-1, the J gene TRBJ2-7; unclear D gene. Germline V CDR1 and CDR2: MGHRA, YSYEKL. This CDR3 contains 15 residues. CDR3: CASGQKDGSYYEQYF. CDR3 coding DNA: TGCGCCAGCGGCCAAAAAGACGGTTCTTACTACGAGCAGTACTTC.

The sample holds a few counts of this clonotype. The chain combines TRBV29-1 with TRBJ2-1; possibly TRBD1 for D (5 bases). Germline V gene lookup returns CDR1 SQVTM and CDR2 ANQGSEA. The V end was cut by 5 bases, the J end by 0 bases, with 14 bases between. The length of the CDR3 is 15 residues. In DNA, the CDR3 is TGCAGCGTTCATAGACAGCCGAGCTCCTACAATGAGCAGTTCTTC. This encodes CSVHRQPSSYNEQFF.

By proportion, this clonotype is large. The CDR3 loop reads CASSLYDGNTEAFF. The CDR3, as DNA: TGTGCCAGCAGCTTATATGACGGGAACACTGAAGCTTTCTTT. The V call is TRBV11-1, the J call TRBJ1-1, with D hard to call. Between the trimmed V and J ends, which lost 2 bases and 1 base, there was a span of 8 bases. CDR1 is SGHAT, CDR2 FQDESV, per germline (reference sequence). The CDR3 runs 14 residues.

The table lists this clonotype with a count of one. Given a much more abundant clone one base away, this may be a read error. The chain uses TRBV5-6 and TRBJ1-6, with D possibly matching TRBD1 (5 bases). Trimming stripped 1 base from V and 13 bases from J, with 21 bases between. Germline-derived CDR1 and CDR2 are SGHDT and YYEEEE. There are 16 residues in the CDR3. This CDR3 is CASSLSSTALLFPLHF. CDR3 nucleotide sequence: TGTGCCAGCAGCTTGTCCTCGACAGCGCTCCTATTTCCCCTCCACTTT.

This clonotype is judged large. The chain uses TRBV19 and TRBJ1-5; D gene ambiguous. CDR1 is LNHDA, CDR2 SQIVND, per germline (reference sequence). This CDR3 is built from 16 residues. Trimming took off 3 bases at V and 4 bases at J, with 16 bases between the two ends. The CDR3 is CASSIRAGQTNQPQHF. CDR3 DNA: TGTGCCAGTAGTATCCGTGCCGGGCAGACTAATCAGCCCCAGCATTTT.

This clonotype counts as large. The DNA for the CDR3 is TGTGCCAGCAGCCTAACTAGCGGGGGGTTAGGTGAGCAGTTCTTC. Encoded protein: CASSLTSGGLGEQFF. This chain connects TRBV3-1 to TRBJ2-1; 12 nucleotides line up with TRBD2. V gave up 4 bases and J gave up 9 bases; unmatched junction bases: 7. Germline V gene data show CDR1 as LGHDT and CDR2 as YNNKEL (reference sequence). This CDR3 has 15 amino acids.

By its share, this clonotype is large. The rearrangement uses TRBV24-1 and TRBJ1-2; D gene uncertain. This CDR3 spans 15 amino acids. Germline V gives CDR1 KGHDR, CDR2 SFDVKD. Trimming stripped 2 bases from V and 0 bases from J, with 9 bases between. The CDR3 protein is CATSDSDKPNYGYTF. For the CDR3, the DNA is TGTGCCACCAGTGATTCCGACAAGCCTAACTATGGCTACACCTTC.

By sample fraction, this clonotype is large. The rearrangement uses TRBV27 and TRBJ2-1; D possibly corresponds to TRBD1 (5 bases). CDR3 length: 14 residues. Trimming stripped 8 bases from V and 3 bases from J, with 14 bases between. Germline values: CDR1 MNHEY, CDR2 SMNVEV (reference sequence). The CDR3 region is CASRLGLNYNEQFF. CDR3 bases: TGTGCCAGCCGGTTGGGGCTCAACTACAATGAGCAGTTCTTC.

This clonotype is categorized as large. The V gene is TRBV4-1, the J gene TRBJ1-1; 9 bases align to TRBD1. Germline values: CDR1 MGHRA, CDR2 YSYEKL. V was pared by 4 bases and J by 11 bases, with 8 bases of the junction left unmatched. The CDR3 contains 13 residues. The CDR3 region is CASSRTGQGWAFF. In DNA, the CDR3 is TGCGCCAGCAGCCGGACGGGACAGGGTTGGGCTTTCTTT.

This clonotype is labeled as large. This chain connects TRBV27 to TRBJ2-7, with D perhaps TRBD2 (5 bases). This CDR3 is built from 13 residues. CDR1 and CDR2 (germline): MNHEY, SMNVEV (reference sequence). V dropped 6 bases and J dropped 0 bases, with 9 bases sitting between them. DNA for the CDR3: TGTGCCAGCAGCATGGGGAGCTCCTACGAGCAGTACTTC. It encodes CASSMGSSYEQYF.

This clonotype is judged large. The J gene is TRBJ1-3, the V gene TRBV4-1, with D unresolved. The V end lost 3 bases, the J end lost 10 bases, and 10 bases lay between the germline ends. Germline V gives CDR1 MGHRA, CDR2 YSYEKL. The CDR3 runs to 12 residues. The CDR3 sequence: CASSQDGSTIYF. CDR3 bases: TGCGCCAGCAGCCAGGACGGCTCGACCATATATTTT.

The sample holds a few counts of this clonotype. The V and J genes are TRBV5-5 and TRBJ2-2, with D possibly being TRBD1 (6 bases). Trimming removed 2 bases from V and 0 bases from J, with 14 bases in between. The CDR3 consists of 17 residues. Germline CDR1 reads SGHKS; CDR2 reads YYEKEE (reference sequence). For the CDR3, the DNA is TGTGCCAGCAGCTTTACCCCCGACAGGACGAACACCGGGGAGCTGTTTTTT. Amino acids: CASSFTPDRTNTGELFF.

The V gene is TRBV28, the J gene TRBJ2-1, with 8 bases identical to TRBD1. There are 15 residues in the CDR3. Germline loops: CDR1 MDHEN, CDR2 SYDVKM. Trimming at V came to 7 bases and at J to 7 bases, leaving 12 bases not matched to a gene. The chain's CDR3 is CASTLRRTGSNEQFF. The DNA of the CDR3 is TGTGCCAGCACCCTGAGGAGGACAGGGTCGAATGAGCAGTTCTTC.